The 20 T cell receptor beta chains reported below all come from one sample, sequenced in a study of monozygotic twins with inflammatory bowel disease. TCRdb re-called the 5' RACE reads and gives one entry per CDR3 protein, without DNA. This table lists about 160,000 distinct CDR3 sequences. Material for sequencing was blood. The receptors were sampled from a human donor with ulcerative colitis or Crohn's disease, or a healthy co-twin of an affected twin (not recorded which).

This chain connects TRBV20-1 to TRBJ2-3. This CDR3 is 14 amino acids long. The germline gives CDR1 DFQATT, CDR2 SNEGSKA (reference sequence). CDR3 sequence reads: CSASVLVGTDTQYF.

The genes are TRBV5-1 and TRBJ1-1; there is no DNA to check the TCRdb D call of TRBD1. The CDR3 is 14 residues long. CDR1 and CDR2 from the germline V gene are SGHRS and YFSETQ. The CDR3 loop is CASSPTTGRTEAFF.

The chain uses TRBV6-5 and TRBJ1-1. The CDR3 is 17 amino acids. Germline CDR1 and CDR2: MNHEY and SVGAGI. CDR3 amino acids: CASSYSGWPAAKTEAFF.

This chain joins TRBV7-2 and TRBJ2-5; TCRdb's D call, TRBD2, is unchecked because there is no DNA. This CDR3 contains 16 residues. Germline loops: CDR1 SGHTA, CDR2 FQGNSA. The CDR3 region is CASSLGVAGGEETQYF.

CDR3 sequence: CASSFLESSYEQYF. J is TRBJ2-7 and V is TRBV28. The CDR3 runs to 14 residues. Per germline, CDR1 MDHEN and CDR2 SYDVKM.

This chain uses TRBV7-2 with TRBJ2-7; lacking DNA, the TRBD2 call made by TCRdb goes unchecked. The CDR3 extends over 16 amino acids. In germline, CDR1 is SGHTA, CDR2 FQGNSA. CDR3 region: CASSGRTSGGAYEQYF.

The V gene is TRBV7-2, the J gene TRBJ2-2; the D call from TCRdb, TRBD1, cannot be confirmed without DNA. CDR1 and CDR2 from the germline V gene are SGHTA and FQGNSA. This CDR3 has 16 amino acids. The CDR3 sequence: CASSWRPRGSTGELFF.

The chain is built from TRBV20-1 and TRBJ2-3; TCRdb picks TRBD1, but there is no DNA to check that call. Germline-derived CDR1 and CDR2 are DFQATT and SNEGSKA (reference sequence). This CDR3 is 13 amino acids long. CDR3 amino acids: CSAPLGGTDTQYF.

CDR3 sequence: CSALGDGADTQYF. This chain joins TRBV20-1 and TRBJ2-3. This CDR3 is built from 13 residues. Germline CDR1 DFQATT, CDR2 SNEGSKA (reference sequence).

This chain links TRBV5-5 with TRBJ2-1; the TRBD2 assignment by TCRdb is unverifiable without DNA. CDR1 and CDR2 (germline): SGHKS, YYEKEE (reference sequence). The CDR3 is made up of 17 amino acids. CDR3 loop: CASRTGTSGVSYNEQFF.

This sequence joins TRBV5-1 and TRBJ2-5; without DNA, the TCRdb call of TRBD1 cannot be checked. This CDR3 spans 16 amino acids. The germline CDR1 and CDR2 sequences are SGHRS and YFSETQ. The CDR3 region is CASSLTSGQGKETQYF.

V is TRBV20-1 and J is TRBJ2-7; TCRdb designates TRBD1, a call that cannot be tested without DNA. The CDR3 extends over 14 amino acids. The germline V gene encodes CDR1 DFQATT and CDR2 SNEGSKA (reference sequence). CDR3 residues: CSAKQSRGGYEQYF.

V usage is TRBV20-1 and J usage is TRBJ1-1. The CDR3 loop spans 13 amino acids. The germline V gene encodes CDR1 DFQATT and CDR2 SNEGSKA (reference sequence). The CDR3 loop is CSATASGDTEAFF.

This sequence joins TRBV7-8 and TRBJ2-7; the TRBD1 assignment by TCRdb is unverifiable without DNA. From germline, CDR1 is SGHVS and CDR2 FQNEAQ. The CDR3 totals 17 residues. CDR3: CASSLRRGGQGLVEQYF.

This chain joins TRBV20-1 and TRBJ2-7. The germline V gene has CDR1 DFQATT and CDR2 SNEGSKA (reference sequence). There are 11 residues in the CDR3. The CDR3 region is CSARASREQYF.

J is TRBJ1-2 and V is TRBV7-2; checking the TCRdb D call of TRBD1 is not possible without DNA. The CDR3 is made up of 15 amino acids. Per germline, CDR1 SGHTA and CDR2 FQGNSA. The CDR3 sequence: CASSPHWTGVGGYTF.

The genes are TRBV7-2 and TRBJ1-1; the D gene TCRdb calls, TRBD1, cannot be checked with no DNA. The germline CDR1 and CDR2 sequences are SGHTA and FQGNSA. The CDR3 sequence is 14 residues long. CDR3: CASSLGQANTEAFF.

The chain has TRBV4-1 and TRBJ2-3; TCRdb's D call of TRBD2 is untestable without DNA. CDR1 is MGHRA, CDR2 YSYEKL, per germline. This CDR3 has 15 residues. The CDR3: CASRPSGGGTDTQYF.

The chain recombines TRBV20-1 with TRBJ1-5; TCRdb lists TRBD1, though no DNA is available to test this call. The CDR3 loop spans 15 amino acids. Germline V gene lookup returns CDR1 DFQATT and CDR2 SNEGSKA (reference sequence). The CDR3 here is CSARGHTGGNQPQHF.

This chain joins TRBV12-3 or TRBV12-4 and TRBJ1-5. The CDR3 totals 17 residues. CDR3: CASSRAPGLPPPQPQHF.